The T cell receptor beta chain described here comes from a study of blood T cells in healthy people across ages. Looking at the study overall: About one barcoded beta molecule per two T cells was the capture yield of template switching.

Concerning this clonotype itself: Its antigen is undetermined.

A J-beta primer mix and a sample-barcoded 5' primer were used in a second PCR of about 7 to 12 cycles. A minimum of 2.5 million CDR3-containing paired-end reads was obtained for each sample. TCRdb reprocessed the 5' RACE reads via MiXCR and lists one record per CDR3 protein. The sample shows nearly 800,000 distinct CDR3 sequences, roughly 50% of them seen only once. General study findings and limits: Naive CD4+ cell counts and diversity both ran higher in long-lived than in aged donors. It was held that diversity estimates obtained from one million T cells represented underestimates.

Trimming cost V 0 bases and J 4 bases, with 16 bases left between them. Looked up from germline, CDR1 is LGHDT and CDR2 is YNNKEL (reference sequence). The CDR3 is 17 residues long. This TCR came from a man aged 40-49 years in good health. The rearrangement joins TRBV3-1 to TRBJ2-1; TRBD1 or TRBD2 may be the D gene (5 bases each). Sequences were obtained from blood. This CDR3 is CASSQDVNRGSYNEQFF. CDR3 coding DNA: TGTGCCAGCAGCCAAGATGTGAACCGGGGCTCTTACAATGAGCAGTTCTTC.